A single sample gave rise to the 8 T cell receptor beta chains below, sequenced in a study of blood T cells in healthy people across ages. A second PCR, run for 7 to 11 cycles, used a sample-barcoded 5' primer plus a J-beta primer mix. TCRdb analysed the 5' RACE reads with MiXCR anew, one entry per CDR3 protein. The sample comprises around 650,000 distinct CDR3 sequences, over 40% of which are singletons, and 25% to 35% rests with the top ten. The sample consisted of blood. These TCRs come from an elderly man in good health.

CDR3 amino acids: CASSLEGGGYNEQFF. CDR3 in DNA: TGTGCCAGCAGCTTGGAGGGCGGTGGTTACAATGAGCAGTTCTTC. This rearrangement joins TRBV7-2 to TRBJ2-1; tentatively, D is TRBD2 (6 bases). CDR3 length equals 15 residues. V was pared by 3 bases and J by 4 bases, with 13 bases between. Germline assignment: CDR1 SGHTA and CDR2 FQGNSA. Full variable domain (rest looked up from reference TRBV7-2 and TRBJ2-1): GAGVSQSPSNKVTEKGKDVELRCDPISGHTALYWYRQSLGQGLEFLIYFQGNSAPDKSGLPSDRFSAERTGGSVSTLTIQRTQQEDSAVYLCASSLEGGGYNEQFFGPGTRLTVL.

The gene calls are TRBV20-1 and TRBJ2-5, with unresolved D. The end of the DNA is better explained by TRBJ2-7, so the J call may be wrong. CDR1 is DFQATT, CDR2 SNEGSKA, per germline (reference sequence). The CDR3 is 12 residues long. The CDR3 bases are TGCAGTGCTCTTTCTACCGGAATCGAGCAGTACTTC. This sequence encodes CSALSTGIEQYF.

The chain carries TRBV7-3 and TRBJ1-5, with 7 bases identical to TRBD1. The V gene end was trimmed by 5 bases and the J gene end by 3 bases; junction bases not matched to a gene: 4. Germline assignment: CDR1 SGHTA and CDR2 FQGTGA. The CDR3 consists of 14 residues. CDR3 loop: CASSQTGANQPQHF. The CDR3 coding sequence is TGTGCCAGCAGCCAAACAGGGGCCAATCAGCCCCAGCATTTT.

This clonotype was counted only a few times. The chain carries TRBV24-1 and TRBJ2-3; maybe TRBD2 (6 bases). Germline V CDR1 and CDR2: KGHDR, SFDVKD. V was clipped by 5 bases and J by 0 bases, with 14 bases between them. The CDR3 has 16 amino acids. In DNA form, the CDR3 reads TGTGCCACCAGTGGCGCTGCGGGGCTGAGCACAGATACGCAGTATTTT. It specifies CATSGAAGLSTDTQYF.

This clonotype was detected a few times. The chain has TRBV2 and TRBJ1-2, with 9 bases that match TRBD1. V lost 10 bases, J lost 7 bases, and 10 bases stayed unmatched. The CDR3 has 13 residues. Germline CDR1 and CDR2: SNHLY and FYNNEI. The CDR3 here is CATGLTGGSGYTF. The CDR3 DNA follows: TGTGCCACTGGCCTGACAGGGGGGAGTGGCTACACCTTC.

The chain recombines TRBV6-5 with TRBJ2-3, with D possibly matching TRBD1 (6 bases). This CDR3 is 14 amino acids long. Per germline, CDR1 MNHEY and CDR2 SVGAGI. Trimming took 5 bases from V and 2 from J, leaving 11 bases between them. The CDR3: CASSEDRTTDTQYF. DNA for the CDR3: TGTGCCAGCAGTGAGGACAGAACCACAGATACGCAGTATTTT.

In this sample, this clonotype turned up many times. The V gene is TRBV27, the J gene TRBJ1-2, with 7 bases matching TRBD1. Trimming took 4 bases from V and 7 from J; bases not matched to a gene: 6. In germline, CDR1 is MNHEY, CDR2 SMNVEV (reference sequence). This CDR3 has 13 residues. As DNA, the CDR3 is TGTGCCAGCAGTTCACGACAGGGCCTTGGCTACACCTTC. It is translated as CASSSRQGLGYTF.

This clonotype appeared many times. The chain links TRBV28 to TRBJ2-1; TRBD2 matches 11 bases. J was trimmed by 5 bases and V by 1 base; bases with no gene match: 4. Germline CDR1 is MDHEN and CDR2 is SYDVKM. The CDR3 is 16 amino acids. The CDR3 DNA reads TGTGCCAGCAGTTTATCTAGCGGGAGGAAAGACAATGAGCAGTTCTTC. The encoded protein is CASSLSSGRKDNEQFF.